The clone carrying this TCR beta chain was counted at least ten times. Its antigen is still unknown. Enrollment excluded any patients with other autoimmune diseases, uncontrolled infections, pregnancy or lactation. The PBMCs were taken from approximately 11 ml of fresh peripheral blood. This sample is drawn from a study of Graves' ophthalmopathy and Graves' hyperthyroidism. This CDR3 has 15 amino acids. Germline V gene data show CDR1 as SGDLS and CDR2 as YYNGEE. V was shortened by 0 bases and J by 1 base, with 8 bases between the two germline ends. Study outcomes and limitations: Among thyroid clonotypes expanded above 0.001 frequency, most also appeared in blood. It was with 70.59% sensitivity and about 72% specificity that the model predicted ophthalmopathy progression.

The study amplified TCR beta CDR3 regions using RNA transcripts. After a first-round RT-PCR with HTBI primers, a second-round multiplex PCR was run. TCRdb fed the multiplex PCR reads into MiXCR, producing one record per CDR3 protein. This sample has about 210,000 distinct CDR3 sequences; about 32% occur once, and the top ten carry about 9.3%. The sequence came from a man aged 50 to 59 with Graves' ophthalmopathy. The chain recombines TRBV9 with TRBJ1-3; D remains ambiguous. The material sequenced was peripheral blood. CDR3 in amino acids: CASSVVGDSGNTIYF. The CDR3 nucleotides are TGTGCCAGCAGCGTAGTTGGAGATTCTGGAAACACCATATATTTT.